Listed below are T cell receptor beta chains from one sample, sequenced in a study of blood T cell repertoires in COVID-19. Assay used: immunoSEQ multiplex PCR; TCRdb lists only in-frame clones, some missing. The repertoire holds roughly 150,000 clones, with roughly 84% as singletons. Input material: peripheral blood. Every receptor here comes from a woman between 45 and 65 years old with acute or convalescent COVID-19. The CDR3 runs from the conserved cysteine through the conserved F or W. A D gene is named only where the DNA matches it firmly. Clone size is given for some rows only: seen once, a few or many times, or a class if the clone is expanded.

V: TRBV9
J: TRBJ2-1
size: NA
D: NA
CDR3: CASSPDNYNEQFF
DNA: TGTGCCAGCAGCCCGGACAACTACAATGAGCAGTTCTTC

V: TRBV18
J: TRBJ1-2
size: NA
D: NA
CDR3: CASSPPARPGGYTF
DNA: TGTGCCAGCTCACCGCCGGCAAGACCGGGGGGCTACACCTTC

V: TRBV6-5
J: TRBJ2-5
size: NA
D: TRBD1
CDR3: CASSLNSGGLETQYF
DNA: TGTGCCAGCAGTCTGAACTCAGGGGGTTTGGAGACCCAGTACTTC

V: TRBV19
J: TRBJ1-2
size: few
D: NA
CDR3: CASRLGNRDLYGYTF
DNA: TGTGCCAGTAGATTGGGGAACAGGGATCTCTATGGCTACACCTTC

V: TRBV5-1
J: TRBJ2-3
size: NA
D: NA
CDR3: CASRQGEFTDTQYF
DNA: TGCGCCAGCAGGCAGGGCGAGTTCACAGATACGCAGTATTTT

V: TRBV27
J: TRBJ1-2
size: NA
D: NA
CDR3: CASSPRGNYGYTF
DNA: TGTGCCAGCTCTCCGAGGGGGAACTATGGCTACACCTTC

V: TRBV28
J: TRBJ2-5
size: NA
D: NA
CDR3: CASSFMGSQETQYF
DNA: TGTGCCAGCAGTTTTATGGGCAGTCAAGAGACCCAGTACTTC

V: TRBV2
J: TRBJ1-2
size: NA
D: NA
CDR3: CASRDDFVYGYTF
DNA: TGTGCCAGCAGGGATGACTTCGTGTATGGCTACACCTTC

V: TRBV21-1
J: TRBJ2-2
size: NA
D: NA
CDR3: CASSSNSGRALGELFF
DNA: TGTGCCAGCAGCTCAAATAGCGGGAGGGCCCTCGGGGAGCTGTTTTTT

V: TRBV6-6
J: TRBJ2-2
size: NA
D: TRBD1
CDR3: CASRPTGDGELFF
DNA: TGTGCCAGCAGACCGACAGGGGACGGGGAACTGTTTTTT

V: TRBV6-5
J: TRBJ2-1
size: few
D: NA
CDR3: CASKGGFSHNEQFF
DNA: TGTGCCAGCAAGGGGGGGTTTTCTCACAATGAGCAGTTCTTC

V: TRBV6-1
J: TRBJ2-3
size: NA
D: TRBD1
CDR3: CASRETGGTFTDTQYF
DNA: TGTGCCAGCAGAGAAACAGGGGGGACCTTCACAGATACGCAGTATTTT

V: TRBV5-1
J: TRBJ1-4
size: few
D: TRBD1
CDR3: CASSMTGEKLFF
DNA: TGCGCCAGCAGCATGACAGGGGAAAAACTGTTTTTT

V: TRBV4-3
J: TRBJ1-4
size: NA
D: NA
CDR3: CASSQGGRINEKLFF
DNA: TGCGCCAGCAGCCAAGGAGGGCGGATTAATGAAAAACTGTTTTTT

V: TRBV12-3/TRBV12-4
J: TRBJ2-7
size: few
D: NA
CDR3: CASSSENEQYF
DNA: TGTGCCAGCAGTTCAGAAAATGAGCAGTACTTC

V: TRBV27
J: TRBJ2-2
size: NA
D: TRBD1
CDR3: CASSPRQGPGELFF
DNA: TGTGCCAGCAGTCCTCGACAGGGCCCCGGGGAGCTGTTTTTT

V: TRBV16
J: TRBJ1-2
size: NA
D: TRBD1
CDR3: CASSQFQGAVYGYTF
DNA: TGTGCCAGCAGCCAATTTCAGGGGGCGGTCTATGGCTACACCTTC

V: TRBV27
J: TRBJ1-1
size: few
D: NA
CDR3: CASSIWGRTEAFF
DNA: TGTGCCAGCAGTATATGGGGGCGGACTGAAGCTTTCTTT